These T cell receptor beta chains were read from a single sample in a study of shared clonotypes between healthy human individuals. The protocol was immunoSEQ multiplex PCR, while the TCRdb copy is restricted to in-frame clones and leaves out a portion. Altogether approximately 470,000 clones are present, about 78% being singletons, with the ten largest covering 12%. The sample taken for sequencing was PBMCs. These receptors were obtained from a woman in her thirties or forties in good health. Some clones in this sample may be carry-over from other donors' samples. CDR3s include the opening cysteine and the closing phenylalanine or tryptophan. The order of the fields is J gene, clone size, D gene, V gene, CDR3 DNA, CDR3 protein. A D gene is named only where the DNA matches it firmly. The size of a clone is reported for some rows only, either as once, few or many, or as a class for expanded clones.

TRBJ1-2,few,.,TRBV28,TGTGCCAGCAGCTCCCCCCAGGGGGGCTACACCTTC,CASSSPQGGYTF
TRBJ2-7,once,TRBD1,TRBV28,TGTGCCAGCAGGACAGGGTCCGCCTACGAGCAGTACTTC,CASRTGSAYEQYF
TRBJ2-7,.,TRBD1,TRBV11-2,TGTGCCAGCAGCTTAGAGGGACAGGTCCACGAGCAGTACTTC,CASSLEGQVHEQYF
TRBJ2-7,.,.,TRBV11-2,TGTGCCAGCAGCCCTATCCTCGGCAGGGAGTCTGCCTACGAGCAGTACTTC,CASSPILGRESAYEQYF
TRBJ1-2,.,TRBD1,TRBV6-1,TGTGCCAGCAGTGAAGCCGGGGGACAGGCGGGCTATGGCTACACCTTC,CASSEAGGQAGYGYTF
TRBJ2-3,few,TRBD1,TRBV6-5,TGTGCCAGCAGTTACGGGGGACAGGGACCCACAGATACGCAGTATTTT,CASSYGGQGPTDTQYF
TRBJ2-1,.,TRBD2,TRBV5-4,TGTGCCAGCAGGCCCATAGCGGGAGGCTCCTACAATGAGCAGTTCTTC,CASRPIAGGSYNEQFF
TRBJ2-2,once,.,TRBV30,TGTGCCGGGAGATACACCGGGGAGCTGTTTTTT,CAGRYTGELFF
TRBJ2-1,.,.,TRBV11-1,TGTGCCAGCAGCTTAGCTTTCAGGTGGCCAACGGCGGGCAATGAGCAGTTCTTC,CASSLAFRWPTAGNEQFF
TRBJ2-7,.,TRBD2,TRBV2,TGTGCCGCCTTATCACCAGCGGGGGAATCCTACGAGCAGTACTTC,CAALSPAGESYEQYF
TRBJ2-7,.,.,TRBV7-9,TGTGCCAGCAGCGTAGGCGGCAGGGCCTACGAGCAGTACTTC,CASSVGGRAYEQYF
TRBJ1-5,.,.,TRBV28,TGTGCTAGCAGTTTCGGGTCCGTACAGCCCCAGCATTTT,CASSFGSVQPQHF
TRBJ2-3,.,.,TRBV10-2,TGCGCCAGCAGTGAGCGTCAACCCCACACAGATACGCAGTATTTT,CASSERQPHTDTQYF
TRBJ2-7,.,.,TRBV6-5,TGTGCCAGCAGCAAGGGACTGGCCTACGAGCAGTACTTC,CASSKGLAYEQYF
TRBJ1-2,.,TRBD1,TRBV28,TGTGCCAGCAGTTCCCAGGGGGCGCCTGGCTACACCTTC,CASSSQGAPGYTF
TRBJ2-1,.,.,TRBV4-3,TGCGCCAGCAGCCAAGTGGTGGCGAGGGCGGATGAGCAGTTCTTC,CASSQVVARADEQFF
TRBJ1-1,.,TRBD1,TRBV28,TGTGCCAGCACCTTTGGGACAGAGAACACTGAAGCTTTCTTT,CASTFGTENTEAFF
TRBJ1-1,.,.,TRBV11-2,TGTGCCAGCAGCCCTTCAGGCGCAGACACTTGGGGAGCTTTCTTT,CASSPSGADTWGAFF
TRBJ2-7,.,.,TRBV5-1,TGCGCCAGCAGCTTGGGGCTAGATTTCTACGAGCAGTACTTC,CASSLGLDFYEQYF
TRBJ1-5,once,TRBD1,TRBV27,TGTGCCAGCAGTAGCTCAGGGACAGGGGGTCATCAGCCCCAGCATTTT,CASSSSGTGGHQPQHF
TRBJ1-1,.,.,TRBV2,TGTGCCAGCAGTGCGGGCGCTGGTGAAGCTTTCTTT,CASSAGAGEAFF
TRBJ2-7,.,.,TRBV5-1,TGCGCCAGCAGCCCACCACAGGGTGTCGGCGAGCAGTACTTC,CASSPPQGVGEQYF
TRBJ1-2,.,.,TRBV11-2,TGTGCCAGCAGCCGCAATCTTACGGATGGGCCAGGCTACACCTTC,CASSRNLTDGPGYTF
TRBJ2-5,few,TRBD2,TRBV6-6,TGTGCCAGCAGTTACTCGCGGGGGACCCAAGAGACCCAGTACTTC,CASSYSRGTQETQYF
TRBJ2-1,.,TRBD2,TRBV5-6,TGTGCCAGCAGTTTGGTTTTGGGGACTAGCTACAATGAGCAGTTCTTC,CASSLVLGTSYNEQFF
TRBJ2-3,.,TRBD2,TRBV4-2,TGTGCCAGCGGCCTTGTGGGAGGGAGGGATACGCAGTATTTT,CASGLVGGRDTQYF
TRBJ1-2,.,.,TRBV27,TGTGCCAGCAGAAATGGACAGTTTGGTGGCTACACCTTC,CASRNGQFGGYTF
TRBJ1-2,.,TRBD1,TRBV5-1,TGCGCCAGCAGCTTTGGGACAGGGGACTATGGCTACACCTTC,CASSFGTGDYGYTF
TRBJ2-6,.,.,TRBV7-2,TGTGCCAGCAGAGATTGGGGCTCTGGGGCCAACGTCCTGACTTTC,CASRDWGSGANVLTF
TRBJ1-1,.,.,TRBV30,TGTGCCTGGAATAGAGTAGCGAACACTGAAGCTTTCTTT,CAWNRVANTEAFF
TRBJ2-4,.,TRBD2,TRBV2,TGTGCCAGCAGTGGGACTAGCGGGAGGAACCGGCACATTCAGTACTTC,CASSGTSGRNRHIQYF
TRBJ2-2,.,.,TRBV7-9,TGTGCCAGCAGCTTAGAAGGGGCCCGGGTCGGGGAGCTGTTTTTT,CASSLEGARVGELFF
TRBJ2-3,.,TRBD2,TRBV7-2,TGTGCCAGCAGCAAGCCGGGACTAGCGGTAGGGTTT,CASSKPGLAVGF